One sample yielded the 20 T cell receptor beta chains listed below, sequenced in a study of T cell repertoires in cytomegalovirus infection. A single record per CDR3 protein comes from TCRdb applying MiXCR to the reads. Of 630,000 or so distinct CDR3 sequences detected, roughly 26% appear once; the ten largest clones hold roughly 8%. Sequences were obtained from CD8+ T cells from PBMCs. Source of these receptors: a human donor in good health (CMV status not recorded). Some clones in this sample may be carry-over from other donors' samples.

This clonotype has a count of ten or more. J is TRBJ2-7 and V is TRBV7-2; TRBD2 is a possible D gene (6 bases). In germline, CDR1 is SGHTA, CDR2 FQGNSA. V was cut by 5 bases and J by 2 bases, with 10 bases left in between. CDR3 length: 13 residues. In DNA form, the CDR3 reads TGTGCCAGCAGCCGGGACTCCACCTACGAGCAGTACTTC. Translated: CASSRDSTYEQYF.

This clonotype has ten or more counts. The V and J genes are TRBV7-8 and TRBJ1-6; D is perhaps TRBD1 (5 bases). V was shortened by 1 base and J by 8 bases, with 18 bases between the two germline ends. Germline CDR1 is SGHVS and CDR2 is FQNEAQ. The CDR3 totals 17 residues. This CDR3 is CASSLVGDPILDSPLHF. In DNA, the CDR3 is TGTGCCAGCAGCTTAGTGGGGGATCCTATTCTAGATTCACCCCTCCACTTT.

V is TRBV20-1 and J is TRBJ2-2; TRBD1 matches 7 bases. Trimming removed 5 bases from V and 3 bases from J; junction bases left unmatched: 3. Germline V CDR1 and CDR2: DFQATT, SNEGSKA (reference sequence). CDR3 length: 13 amino acids. The CDR3 nucleotides read TGCAGTGCTTGGGACAGAGACACCGGGGAGCTGTTTTTT. Amino acids: CSAWDRDTGELFF.

J is TRBJ2-2 and V is TRBV5-1, with TRBD1 identical over 9 bases. Germline V gene sequence: CDR1 SGHRS, CDR2 YFSETQ. CDR3 length: 15 residues. After removal of 4 bases from V and 6 bases from J, the junction contained 7 bases not matched to a gene. DNA of the CDR3: TGCGCCAGCAGCCCCTACAGGACAGGGGCCGGGGAGCTGTTTTTT. Protein product: CASSPYRTGAGELFF.

J is TRBJ1-6 and V is TRBV4-2, with a weak D call TRBD1 (6 bases). Germline-derived CDR1 and CDR2 are LGHNA and YNFKEQ. The CDR3 totals 16 residues. The germline V and J ends were trimmed by 1 base and 6 bases, with 13 bases remaining between them. DNA of the CDR3: TGTGCCAGCAGCCAAGGAAGGGACAACATTAATTCACCCCTCCACTTT. This translates into CASSQGRDNINSPLHF.

The chain is built from TRBV20-1 and TRBJ2-4; 8 positions match TRBD1. Germline V gene lookup returns CDR1 DFQATT and CDR2 SNEGSKA (reference sequence). The CDR3 contains 15 residues. V trimming: 4 bases; J trimming: 6 bases; junction bases outside the gene matches: 11. The CDR3 loop is CSATRQGILVNIQYF. The CDR3 DNA follows: TGCAGTGCTACTAGACAGGGGATTTTGGTAAACATTCAGTACTTC.

This rearrangement joins TRBV7-6 to TRBJ2-3; 11 bases align to TRBD2. V lost 5 bases to trimming and J lost 5 bases; unmatched junction nucleotides: 12. Germline assignment: CDR1 SGHVS and CDR2 FNYEAQ. The CDR3 is 17 residues long. CDR3 coding DNA: TGTGCCAGCAGCCACCGACTAGCGGGGCTTCAGGGAGATACGCAGTATTTT. Amino acids: CASSHRLAGLQGDTQYF.

This clonotype was counted a few times. The chain joins TRBV14 to TRBJ2-1, with a tentative D call TRBD2 (6 bases). CDR3 length: 13 residues. Germline CDR1 reads SGHDN; CDR2 reads FVKESK. The V end was cut by 4 bases, the J end by 7 bases, with 11 bases between. The CDR3 sequence: CASSPTSWNEQFF. In DNA, the CDR3 is TGTGCCAGCAGCCCGACTAGTTGGAATGAGCAGTTCTTC.

This clonotype has just a few counts. J is TRBJ2-1 and V is TRBV20-1, with 10 bases fitting TRBD1. V was clipped by 3 bases and J by 6 bases; unmatched bases: 11. Per germline, CDR1 DFQATT and CDR2 SNEGSKA (reference sequence). This CDR3 contains 16 residues. The CDR3 coding sequence is TGCAGTGCTAGTGCTTTCGGGACAGGGGCTGTCAATGAGCAGTTCTTC. This gives the protein CSASAFGTGAVNEQFF.

Concerning this clonotype: At one of its ends the junction is not consistent with the germline gene, which may arise from a read error. The V call is TRBV4-3, the J call TRBJ1-2; a possible D gene is TRBD1 (5 bases). Germline V lookup: CDR1 LGHNA, CDR2 YSLEER. The CDR3 contains 13 residues. CDR3 in DNA: TGCGCCAGCAGCCAGGGACGGAACTATGACTACACCTTC. This codes for CASSQGRNYDYTF.

In this sample, this clonotype turned up many times. The chain has TRBV7-9 and TRBJ1-2; D may be TRBD1 (5 bases). Trimming cost V 1 base and J 8 bases, with 17 bases left between them. The CDR3 runs to 15 residues. Per the germline V gene, CDR1 is SEHNR and CDR2 is FQNEAQ (reference sequence). For the CDR3, the DNA is TGTGCCAGCAGCTTAGATGGGACGGTTACGTCCGGCTACACCTTC. Its protein product is CASSLDGTVTSGYTF.

This rearrangement joins TRBV14 to TRBJ2-3; 8 bases are shared with TRBD1. The CDR3 spans 19 residues. Germline assignment: CDR1 SGHDN and CDR2 FVKESK. Trimming at V came to 1 base and at J to 2 bases, leaving 14 bases not matched to a gene. The CDR3 sequence: CASSQVIAGGVGFTDTQYF. In nucleotides, the CDR3 is TGTGCCAGCAGCCAAGTTATTGCAGGGGGCGTTGGTTTCACAGATACGCAGTATTTT.

This chain uses TRBV29-1 with TRBJ1-1; perhaps TRBD1 as D (5 bases). This CDR3 region has 13 residues. In germline, CDR1 is SQVTM, CDR2 ANQGSEA. Trimming took 3 bases from V and 4 from J, leaving 12 bases between them. The CDR3 loop is CSVDVLGTTEAFF. CDR3 nucleotides: TGCAGCGTTGATGTATTAGGGACCACTGAAGCTTTCTTT.

This clonotype was detected only once. The CDR3 protein is CASSWTPPGRQETQYF. DNA of the CDR3: TGTGCCAGCAGCTGGACACCCCCGGGACGGCAAGAGACCCAGTACTTC. This chain uses TRBV5-6 with TRBJ2-5, with D perhaps TRBD1 or TRBD2 (5 bases each). V lost 3 bases and J lost 2, with 17 bases in between. This CDR3 is built from 16 residues. Germline CDR1 is SGHDT and CDR2 is YYEEEE. The complete variable domain, with remaining parts taken from reference TRBV5-6 and TRBJ2-5, reads DAGVTQSPTHLIKTRGQQVTLRCSPKSGHDTVSWYQQALGQGPQFIFQYYEEEERQRGNFPDRFSGHQFPNYSSELNVNALLLGDSALYLCASSWTPPGRQETQYFGPGTRLLVL.

The sample holds many counts of this clonotype. J is TRBJ2-7 and V is TRBV12-3 or TRBV12-4; D might be TRBD2 (5 bases). V lost 3 bases and J lost 9, with 21 bases in between. The CDR3 consists of 15 residues. The CDR3 nucleotides are TGTGCCAGCAGTTTGGACCCCGGGGATCCTGATGGGCAGTACGTC. Its protein is CASSLDPGDPDGQYV.

This clonotype was picked up many times. The chain has TRBV6-2 or TRBV6-3 and TRBJ1-1, with D possibly being TRBD1 (6 bases). The CDR3 has 13 residues. CDR1 is MNHEY and CDR2 is SVGEGT in the germline V gene. V dropped 6 bases and J dropped 4 bases, with 12 bases sitting between them. The CDR3 sequence is CASSSGGSTEAFF. The CDR3 bases are TGTGCCAGCAGCTCTGGGGGCAGCACTGAAGCTTTCTTT.

This clonotype was counted ten times or more. The chain joins TRBV6-5 to TRBJ1-6; TRBD1 matches 9 bases. V shed 9 bases and J 9 bases; nucleotides not matched to a gene: 9. The length of the CDR3 is 14 residues. CDR1 and CDR2 (germline): MNHEY, SVGAGI. Written as DNA, the CDR3 is TGTGCCAGTCTACAGGGGGCAGGAATTTCACCCCTCCACTTT. Protein: CASLQGAGISPLHF.

This chain connects TRBV29-1 to TRBJ2-7; TRBD2 is a possible D gene (6 bases). Trimming pared 1 base from V and 2 bases from J, leaving 21 bases between. The CDR3 has 17 residues. The V gene's germline CDR1 is SQVTM and CDR2 ANQGSEA. Written as DNA, the CDR3 is TGCAGCGTTGAAGGGGTCCTGGGACTTTCGAACGCCTACGAGCAGTACTTC. Amino acid sequence: CSVEGVLGLSNAYEQYF.

This clonotype was detected ten times or more. The V and J genes are TRBV12-5 and TRBJ2-2; D unclear. Germline CDR1 and CDR2: LGHNT and FRNRAP. The CDR3 is 14 amino acids. Trimming removed 4 bases from V and 5 bases from J, with 11 bases in between. The CDR3 is CASGWTGGTGELFF. CDR3 coding DNA: TGTGCTAGTGGTTGGACCGGTGGGACCGGGGAGCTGTTTTTT.

This clonotype has at least ten counts. The V gene is TRBV25-1, the J gene TRBJ2-6, with 12 bases identical to TRBD1. Trimming at V came to 4 bases and at J to 4 bases, leaving 8 bases not matched to a gene. CDR3 size: 18 residues. Germline CDR1 and CDR2: MGHDK and SYGVNS. The CDR3 nucleotides are TGTGCCAGCAGTGCACGCCGGGACAGGGGGCCAGGGGCCAACGTCCTGACTTTC. Translation: CASSARRDRGPGANVLTF.